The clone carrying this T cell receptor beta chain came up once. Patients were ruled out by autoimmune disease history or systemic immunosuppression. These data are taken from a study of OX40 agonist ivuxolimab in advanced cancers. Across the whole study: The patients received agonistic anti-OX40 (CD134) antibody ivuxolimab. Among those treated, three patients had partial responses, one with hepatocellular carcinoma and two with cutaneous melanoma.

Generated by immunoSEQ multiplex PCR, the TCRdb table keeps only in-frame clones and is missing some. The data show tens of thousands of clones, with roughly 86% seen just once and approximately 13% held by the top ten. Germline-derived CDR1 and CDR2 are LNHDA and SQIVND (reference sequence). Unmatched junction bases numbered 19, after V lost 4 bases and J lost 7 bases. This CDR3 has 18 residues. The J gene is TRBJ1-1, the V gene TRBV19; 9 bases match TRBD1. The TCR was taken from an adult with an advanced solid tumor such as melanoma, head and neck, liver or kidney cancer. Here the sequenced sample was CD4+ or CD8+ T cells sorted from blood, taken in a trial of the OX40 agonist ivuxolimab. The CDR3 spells CASSTSSGGTGIPYEAFF. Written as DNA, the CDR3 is TGTGCCAGTAGTACTTCATCGGGGGGGACAGGGATCCCATATGAAGCTTTCTTT.